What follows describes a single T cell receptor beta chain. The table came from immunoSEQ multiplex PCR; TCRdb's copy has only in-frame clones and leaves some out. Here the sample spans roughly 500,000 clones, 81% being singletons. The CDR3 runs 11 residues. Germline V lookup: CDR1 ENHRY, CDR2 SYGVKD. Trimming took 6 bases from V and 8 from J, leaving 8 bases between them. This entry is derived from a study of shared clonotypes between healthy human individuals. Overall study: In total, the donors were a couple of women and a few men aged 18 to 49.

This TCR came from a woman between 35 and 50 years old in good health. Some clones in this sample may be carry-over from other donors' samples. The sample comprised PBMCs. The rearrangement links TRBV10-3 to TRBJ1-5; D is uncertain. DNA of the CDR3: TGTGCCATCAGACGGTACGAGCCCCAGCATTTT. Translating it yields CAIRRYEPQHF.